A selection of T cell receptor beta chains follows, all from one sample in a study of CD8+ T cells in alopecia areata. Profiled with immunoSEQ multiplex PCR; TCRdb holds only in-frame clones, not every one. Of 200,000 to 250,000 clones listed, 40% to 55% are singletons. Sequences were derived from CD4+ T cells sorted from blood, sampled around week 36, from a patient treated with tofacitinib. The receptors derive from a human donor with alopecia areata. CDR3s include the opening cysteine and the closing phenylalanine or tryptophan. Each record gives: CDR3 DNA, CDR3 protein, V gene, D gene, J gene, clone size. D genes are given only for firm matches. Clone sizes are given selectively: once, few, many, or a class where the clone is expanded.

TGCAGCGTTGGAGGGGCGGGTAATCAGCCCCAGCATTTT | CSVGGAGNQPQHF | TRBV29-1 | NA | TRBJ1-5 | few
TGTGCCAGCAGCTTTCGGGACAGCTATTCAGGCGAGCAGTACTTC | CASSFRDSYSGEQYF | TRBV5-6 | TRBD1 | TRBJ2-7 | NA
TGTGCCAGCAGCGGGCGACAGGTCGGTGGGGAGACCCAGTACTTC | CASSGRQVGGETQYF | TRBV5-6 | NA | TRBJ2-5 | NA
TGTGCCAGCAGCTTAGATCCGGGCAACTATGGCTACACCTTC | CASSLDPGNYGYTF | TRBV7-6 | NA | TRBJ1-2 | NA
TGCGCCAGCAGCCAGGGACAGGCCCGGACCTACGAGCAGTACTTC | CASSQGQARTYEQYF | TRBV4-3 | TRBD1 | TRBJ2-7 | few
TGTGCCAGCAGCGTAGCCGGGCTTAACACCGGGGAGCTGTTTTTT | CASSVAGLNTGELFF | TRBV9 | NA | TRBJ2-2 | NA
TGTGCCATCAGTGAGTCGGAGAACACCGGGGAGCTGTTTTTT | CAISESENTGELFF | TRBV10-3 | NA | TRBJ2-2 | few
TGTGCCTGGACCCAGGGACAGGGGAACTATGGCTACACCTTC | CAWTQGQGNYGYTF | TRBV30 | TRBD1 | TRBJ1-2 | NA
TGTGCCAGCAGTCCCGCCCGGGATCAGCCCCAGCATTTT | CASSPARDQPQHF | TRBV6-6 | NA | TRBJ1-5 | NA
TGTGCCACCAGCACCTGGACAGGGACTGGCTACACCTTC | CATSTWTGTGYTF | TRBV15 | TRBD1 | TRBJ1-2 | NA
TGTGCCAGCAGTAGCGGGACAAGGCGGTTCTTC | CASSSGTRRFF | TRBV2 | NA | TRBJ2-1 | few
TGTGCCAGCAGCGTAGCAGGGGGCCTCTCTGGAAACACCATATATTTT | CASSVAGGLSGNTIYF | TRBV9 | TRBD1 | TRBJ1-3 | NA
TGCAGCGTTGAAGATTGGTCAGGGTACGGCTACACCTTC | CSVEDWSGYGYTF | TRBV29-1 | NA | TRBJ1-2 | NA
TGCGCCAGCAGGGTCGGGGACAGTTCAGATCATGAGCAGTTCTTC | CASRVGDSSDHEQFF | TRBV5-1 | TRBD1 | TRBJ2-1 | NA
TGTGCCAGCAGCTCCAGGGCAGATACGCAGTATTTT | CASSSRADTQYF | TRBV7-2 | NA | TRBJ2-3 | few
TGTGCCAGCAGCAAGCCAGGCGCAAGGGGATATGGCTACACCTTC | CASSKPGARGYGYTF | TRBV21-1 | NA | TRBJ1-2 | NA
TGTGCCAGCAGCTTACTGAGTCAGGGGGGCTACACCTTC | CASSLLSQGGYTF | TRBV7-6 | NA | TRBJ1-2 | NA
TGTGCCAGCAGCCTTTCCTGGGGTGGCTACACCTTC | CASSLSWGGYTF | TRBV11-2 | NA | TRBJ1-2 | few
TGTGCCAGTAGTCCCGGGAGCAACACTGAAGCTTTCTTT | CASSPGSNTEAFF | TRBV19 | NA | TRBJ1-1 | few
TGCAGCGTCCCCCGGCCAGGACAGGTAGCGGTGGAGACCCAGTACTTC | CSVPRPGQVAVETQYF | TRBV29-1 | NA | TRBJ2-5 | NA
TGCGCCAGCAGCCTGGACTCAGGGGCGGCTTATGAGCAGTTCTTC | CASSLDSGAAYEQFF | TRBV5-1 | NA | TRBJ2-1 | NA
TGTGCCACCAGCTCTTCGGGCGCCCTTGAGACCCAGTACTTC | CATSSSGALETQYF | TRBV15 | NA | TRBJ2-5 | few